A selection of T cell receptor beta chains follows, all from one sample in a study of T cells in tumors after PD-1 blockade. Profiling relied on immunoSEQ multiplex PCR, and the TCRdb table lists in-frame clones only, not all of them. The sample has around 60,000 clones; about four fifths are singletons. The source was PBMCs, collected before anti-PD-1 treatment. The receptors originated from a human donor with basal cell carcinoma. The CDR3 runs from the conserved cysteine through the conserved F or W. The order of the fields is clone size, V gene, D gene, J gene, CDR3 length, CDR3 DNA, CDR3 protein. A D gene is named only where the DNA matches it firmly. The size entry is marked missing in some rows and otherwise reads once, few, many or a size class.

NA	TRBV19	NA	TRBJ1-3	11	TGTGCCGGGGTCTCTGGAAACACCATATATTTT	CAGVSGNTIYF
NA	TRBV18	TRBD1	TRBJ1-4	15	TGTGCCAGCTCATTTACCAGGGGGACTAATGAAAAACTGTTTTTT	CASSFTRGTNEKLFF
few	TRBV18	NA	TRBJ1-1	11	TGTGCCAGCTCACCTGACACTGAAGCTTTCTTT	CASSPDTEAFF
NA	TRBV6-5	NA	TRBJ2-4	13	TGTGCCAGCACCTCGTTGGGGGAAGACATTCAGTACTTC	CASTSLGEDIQYF
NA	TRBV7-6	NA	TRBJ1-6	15	TGTGCCAGCAGTTCCTTGGGGTCTAAAAATTCACCCCTCCACTTT	CASSSLGSKNSPLHF
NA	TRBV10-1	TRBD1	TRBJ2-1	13	TGCGCCAGCAGCCGGGACAGGGCGAATGAGCAGTTCTTC	CASSRDRANEQFF
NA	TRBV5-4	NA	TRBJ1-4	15	TGTGCCAGCAGCTTGGGCTTCAATGGGAATGAAAAACTGTTTTTT	CASSLGFNGNEKLFF
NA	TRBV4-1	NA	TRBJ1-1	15	TGCGCCAGCAGCCAAGGACCCCCGGAGAACACTGAAGCTTTCTTT	CASSQGPPENTEAFF
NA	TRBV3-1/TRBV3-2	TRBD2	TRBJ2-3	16	TGTGCCAGCAGCCAGGCCGGGGGGAGAAGGACAGATACGCAGTATTTT	CASSQAGGRRTDTQYF
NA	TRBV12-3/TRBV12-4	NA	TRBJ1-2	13	TGTGCCAGCACCGTAGGATACTCCTATGGCTACACCTTC	CASTVGYSYGYTF
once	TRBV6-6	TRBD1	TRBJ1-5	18	TGTGCCAGCAGTCCGCTTTCCGGGACAGGGGATAGCAATCAGCCCCAGCATTTT	CASSPLSGTGDSNQPQHF
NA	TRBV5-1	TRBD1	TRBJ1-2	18	TGCGCCAGCAGCTTCCGAGGACAGGGGAAAATCGGGAACTATGGCTACACCTTC	CASSFRGQGKIGNYGYTF
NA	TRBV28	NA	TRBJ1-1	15	TGTGCCAGCAGTAAACCCAGGGGAAGGAACACTGAAGCTTTCTTT	CASSKPRGRNTEAFF
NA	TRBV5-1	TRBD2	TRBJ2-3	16	TGCGCCAGCAGCTTCTACGGGACTAGCAGCACAGATACGCAGTATTTT	CASSFYGTSSTDTQYF
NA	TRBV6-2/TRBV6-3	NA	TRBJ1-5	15	TGTGCCAGCAGCCCTCTGGGGGGCGGCAATCAGCCCCAGCATTTT	CASSPLGGGNQPQHF
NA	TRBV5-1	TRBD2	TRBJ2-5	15	TGCGCCAGCAGCTTGGCTAGCGGGGGGGCAGAGACCCAGTACTTC	CASSLASGGAETQYF
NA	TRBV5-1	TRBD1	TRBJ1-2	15	TGCGCCAGCAGCGTTAATCCGGGACAGGGCTTCGGCTACACCTTC	CASSVNPGQGFGYTF
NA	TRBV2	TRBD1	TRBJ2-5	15	TGTGCCAGCAGTGAAGGACCAGGGACAGGAGAGACCCAGTACTTC	CASSEGPGTGETQYF
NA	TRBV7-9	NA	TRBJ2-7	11	TGTGCCAGCAGTTCAGGGGTCGAGCAGTACTTC	CASSSGVEQYF
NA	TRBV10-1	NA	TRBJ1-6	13	TGCGCCAGCAGCCCGGACAGTAATTCACCCCTCCACTTT	CASSPDSNSPLHF
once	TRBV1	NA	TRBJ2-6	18	TGCACCAGCAGCCAAGATCAGCGGGGGGGCTCTGGGGCCAACGTCCTGACTTTC	CTSSQDQRGGSGANVLTF
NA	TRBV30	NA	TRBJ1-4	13	TGTGCCTGGAGTAACACGTGGGATGAAAAACTGTTTTTT	CAWSNTWDEKLFF
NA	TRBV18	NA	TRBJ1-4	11	TGTGCCAGCTCTTCCAAAGGAGGTCAGTTTTTT	CASSSKGGQFF
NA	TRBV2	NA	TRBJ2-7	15	TGTGCCAGCCGTGGGCGGGGTAGCGGACCCTACGAGCAGTACTTC	CASRGRGSGPYEQYF
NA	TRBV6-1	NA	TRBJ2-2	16	TGTGCCAGCAGTGAAGCGCAGCCTTCGAACACCGGGGAGCTGTTTTTT	CASSEAQPSNTGELFF
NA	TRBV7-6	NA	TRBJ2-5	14	TGTGCCAGCAGCTTGAGTCAGGGATCAGGGACCCAGTACTTC	CASSLSQGSGTQYF
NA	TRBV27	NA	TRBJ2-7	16	TGTGCCAGTCACCTCTTTCCCCCGGGGGAAATCTACGAGCAGTACTTC	CASHLFPPGEIYEQYF
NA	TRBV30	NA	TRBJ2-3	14	TGTGCGATCGGGGCATTACGTAGCACAGATACGCAGTATTTT	CAIGALRSTDTQYF
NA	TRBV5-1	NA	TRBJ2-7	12	TGCGCCGGCGGGGACAGCACCTACGAGCAGTACTTC	CAGGDSTYEQYF
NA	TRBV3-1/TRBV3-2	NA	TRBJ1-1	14	TGTGCCAGCAGCCAAGTGGGGGGGCGTCTTGAAGCTTTCTTT	CASSQVGGRLEAFF
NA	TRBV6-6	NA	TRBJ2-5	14	TGTGCCAGCAGTTACTCAGGGTGGCAAGAGACCCAGTACTTC	CASSYSGWQETQYF
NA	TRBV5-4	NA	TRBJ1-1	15	TGTGCCACGCAGTTCCACGGACGGCCGAACACTGAAGCTTTCTTT	CATQFHGRPNTEAFF
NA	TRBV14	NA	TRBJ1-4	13	TGTGCCACCTCCCGAGGCCTTAATGAAAAACTGTTTTTT	CATSRGLNEKLFF
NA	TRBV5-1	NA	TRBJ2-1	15	TGCGCCAGCAGCTTGGGGACCAGAAACTACAATGAGCAGTTCTTC	CASSLGTRNYNEQFF
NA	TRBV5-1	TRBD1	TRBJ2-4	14	TGCGCCAGCAGCTTGGTAGGGGGCGAAAACATTCAGTACTTC	CASSLVGGENIQYF
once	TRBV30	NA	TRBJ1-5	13	TGTGCCTGGAGTGTACGGGGGATTCAGCCCCAGCATTTT	CAWSVRGIQPQHF
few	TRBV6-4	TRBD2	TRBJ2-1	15	TGTGCCAGCAGTGACTCGGCGGGGGGGCCGAATGAGCAGTTCTTC	CASSDSAGGPNEQFF
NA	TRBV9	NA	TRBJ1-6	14	TGTGCCAGCAGCTCGGGGCTTTCTAATTCACCCCTCCACTTT	CASSSGLSNSPLHF
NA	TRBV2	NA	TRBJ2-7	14	TGTGCCAGCAGTGAAGCGACCCCCGCCTACGAGCAGTACTTC	CASSEATPAYEQYF
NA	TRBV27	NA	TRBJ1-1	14	TGTGCCAGCAGCCGGGGGGCGAGCCGGACTGAAGCTTTCTTT	CASSRGASRTEAFF
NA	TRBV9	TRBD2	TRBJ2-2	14	TGTGCCAGCAGCGTGAGCGGGAACGCCGGGGAGCTGTTTTTT	CASSVSGNAGELFF
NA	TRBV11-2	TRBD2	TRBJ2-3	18	TGTGCCAGCAGGAATCTAGCGGGGGGCCGCCCGAGCACAGATACGCAGTATTTT	CASRNLAGGRPSTDTQYF
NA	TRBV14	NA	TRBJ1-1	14	TGTGCCAGCAGCCAAGATTTAGGGACTCCTGAAGCTTTCTTT	CASSQDLGTPEAFF
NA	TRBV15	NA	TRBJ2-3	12	TGTGCCACCAGAAGAGCGGCAGATACGCAGTATTTT	CATRRAADTQYF
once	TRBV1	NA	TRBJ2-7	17	TGCACCAGCAGCCAAGATGGGGAGGGGCCTTTCTCCTACGAGCAGTACTTC	CTSSQDGEGPFSYEQYF
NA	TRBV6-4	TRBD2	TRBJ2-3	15	TGTGCCAGCAAATCGACTAGCGGGTCGGCAGATACGCAGTATTTT	CASKSTSGSADTQYF
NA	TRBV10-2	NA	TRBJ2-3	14	TGCGCCAGCAGTGAGCAAGGGGGGACAGATACGCAGTATTTT	CASSEQGGTDTQYF
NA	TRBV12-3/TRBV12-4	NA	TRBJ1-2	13	TGTGCCAGCAGTACCGGGACAAAGAATGGCTACACCTTC	CASSTGTKNGYTF
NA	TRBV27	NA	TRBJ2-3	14	TGTGCCAGCAGGTTCCGGGCCCACACAGATACGCAGTATTTT	CASRFRAHTDTQYF
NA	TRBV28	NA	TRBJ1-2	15	TGTGCCAGCAGTTTGGTTTTTCCCCCTGATTATGGCTACACCTTC	CASSLVFPPDYGYTF
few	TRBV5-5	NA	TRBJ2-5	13	TGTGCCAGCAGCTTTGACCCTCGCGAGACCCAGTACTTC	CASSFDPRETQYF
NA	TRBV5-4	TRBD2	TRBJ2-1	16	TGTGCCAGCAGCTCCCCTCGGGGGGGGCTCTACAATGAGCAGTTCTTC	CASSSPRGGLYNEQFF
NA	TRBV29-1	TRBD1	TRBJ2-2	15	TGCAGCGTTGCCAAGGGGACAGGGCGCACCGGGGAGCTGTTTTTT	CSVAKGTGRTGELFF